This T cell receptor beta chain was recorded in a study of T-cell reconstitution after alpha-beta-depleted transplantation in children. Study-level findings and limits: T cells produced anew were the main source of T-cell counts and diversity one year after transplant.

Unique molecular identifiers were incorporated during preparation of the TCRbeta library. MiXCR, run by TCRdb on the PCR reads, gives a single entry per CDR3 protein. The top ten clones hold about 2.6% of a sample with hundreds of thousands of distinct CDR3 sequences, about a quarter of them seen once. The table lists this clonotype with many counts. The antigen remains undetermined. The ends were cut back, 3 bases at V and 1 base at J, with 9 bases in the middle. The CDR3 runs 15 residues. Sequencing was performed on PBMCs, taken before TCRalphabeta/CD19-depleted stem cell transplant. The chain joins TRBV12-3 or TRBV12-4 to TRBJ2-2; no clear D. This TCR came from a girl aged 2 to 10 with Fanconi anemia, due to receive a stem cell transplant. For the CDR3, the DNA is TGTGCCAGCAGTTTTGGGGTGGGGAACACCGGGGAGCTGTTTTTT. Amino acid sequence: CASSFGVGNTGELFF.